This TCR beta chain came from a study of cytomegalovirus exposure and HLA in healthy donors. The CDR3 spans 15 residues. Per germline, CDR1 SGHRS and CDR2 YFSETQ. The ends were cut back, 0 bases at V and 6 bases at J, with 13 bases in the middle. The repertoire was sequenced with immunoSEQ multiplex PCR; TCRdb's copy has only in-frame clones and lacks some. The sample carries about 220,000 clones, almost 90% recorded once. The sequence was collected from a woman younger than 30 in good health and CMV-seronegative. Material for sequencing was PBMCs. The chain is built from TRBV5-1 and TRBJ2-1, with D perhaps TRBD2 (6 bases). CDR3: CASSLGGGIGNEQFF. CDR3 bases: TGCGCCAGCAGCTTGGGGGGCGGGATCGGCAATGAGCAGTTCTTC.